This T cell receptor beta chain was obtained from a study of blood T cell repertoires in COVID-19. Study background: There were acute and convalescent COVID-19 samples, and they came from the United States, Italy and Spain. T cells, B-cell-depleted T cells, or PBMCs provided the cDNA or gDNA that served as material.

Only in-frame clones appear in the TCRdb table, and some are missing; sequencing was by immunoSEQ multiplex PCR. This table has approximately 200,000 clones, approximately 86% appearing once. Grouping used clinical history reported by participants in a survey and questionnaire. Cohort 3 donors were reported recovered after two negative PCRs, clearance, or symptom resolution. In germline, CDR1 is MNHEY, CDR2 SMNVEV (reference sequence). This CDR3 spans 16 amino acids. Trimming left V 2 bases short and J 0 bases short, with 12 bases between. The specimen sequenced was PBMCs or T cells enriched from blood (not recorded which). The chain has TRBV27 and TRBJ2-3, with no clear D. The TCR comes from a woman in her twenties or thirties who had recovered from COVID-19. Here the CDR3 DNA reads TGTGCCAGCAGTTTACTAAAGCCCTCTAGCACAGATACGCAGTATTTT. Translated, it gives CASSLLKPSSTDTQYF.